These 23 T cell receptor beta chains originate from one sample sequenced in a study of CD4 T cells in relation to SARS-CoV-2 and coronaviruses. Clones were sequenced by immunoSEQ multiplex PCR, and TCRdb holds only the in-frame ones, with some missing. This table holds some 21,000 clones, 75% to 85% found once. Their recognized antigens are unknown. Unexposed donor CD4+ T cells date from 2011-2018, before the COVID-19 pandemic. CD4+ T cells were isolated from the cells after around eleven days of culture. The sample taken for sequencing was CD4+ T cells from PBMCs, cultured in vitro. These receptors all come from a human donor in good health.

The DNA for the CDR3 is TGTGCCAGCAGCTTGGACTTACTTGGACAGGGGTCGAACTATGGCTACACCTTC. The encoded protein is CASSLDLLGQGSNYGYTF. The rearrangement joins TRBV5-4 to TRBJ1-2; 9 nucleotides line up with TRBD1. The CDR3 covers 18 residues. V lost 0 bases, J lost 2 bases, and 11 bases stayed unmatched. CDR1 and CDR2 (germline): SGHNT, YYREEE (reference sequence).

The gene calls are TRBV2 and TRBJ2-5; 12 bases are shared with TRBD2. The ends lost 3 bases at V and 0 bases at J; junction bases unmatched: 8. Germline V gene sequence: CDR1 SNHLY, CDR2 FYNNEI. This CDR3 spans 18 amino acids. As DNA, the CDR3 is TGTGCCAGCAGTGAGGCCCCTCTAGCGGGAGGGTACCAAGAGACCCAGTACTTC. It translates to CASSEAPLAGGYQETQYF.

The V call is TRBV2, the J call TRBJ1-1; no reliable D call. V gave up 7 bases and J gave up 0 bases, with 12 bases separating them. This CDR3 comprises 14 residues. Germline V gene data show CDR1 as SNHLY and CDR2 as FYNNEI. The CDR3 DNA is TGTGCCAGCATAGTACCCGGGATGAACACTGAAGCTTTCTTT. This codes for CASIVPGMNTEAFF.

The CDR3 spells CASSSGIQYF. The CDR3 bases are TGTGCCAGCAGCTCGGGCATTCAGTACTTC. The V and J genes are TRBV7-2 and TRBJ2-4; no reliable D call. CDR3 length: 10 residues. V lost 4 bases to trimming and J lost 9 bases, with 4 bases between them. CDR1 is SGHTA, CDR2 FQGNSA, per germline.

The chain links TRBV3-1 (or the pseudogene TRBV3-2) to TRBJ1-1; weak D call: TRBD1 (6 bases). The CDR3 extends over 14 amino acids. Germline CDR1 LGHDT, CDR2 YNNKEL (reference sequence). V dropped 1 base and J dropped 7 bases, with 13 bases sitting between them. The CDR3 sequence: CASSQVGGADEAFF. The CDR3 region has the DNA TGTGCCAGCAGCCAAGTCGGGGGGGCGGATGAAGCTTTCTTT.

V usage is TRBV12-3 or TRBV12-4 and J usage is TRBJ1-6; D possibly corresponds to TRBD1 (6 bases). The CDR3 totals 13 residues. Trimming took 2 bases from V and 11 from J, leaving 10 bases between them. Here the CDR3 DNA reads TGTGCCAGCAGTTTAACAGGGACTGCACCCCTCCACTTT. This gives the protein CASSLTGTAPLHF.

The rearrangement joins TRBV5-1 to TRBJ2-1; D may correspond to TRBD1 or TRBD2 (6 bases each). This CDR3 contains 12 residues. The germline gives CDR1 SGHRS, CDR2 YFSETQ. Trimming pared 5 bases from V and 8 bases from J, leaving 11 bases between. The CDR3 nucleotides are TGCGCCAGCAGGGAAGGGGGGCATGAGCAGTTCTTC. It encodes CASREGGHEQFF.

The DNA for the CDR3 is TGTGCCAGCTCACCACCCAGTCAATCTGGCTACACCTTC. This translates into CASSPPSQSGYTF. J is TRBJ1-2 and V is TRBV18; D ambiguous. CDR1 KGHSH and CDR2 LQKENI come from the germline V gene. This CDR3 region has 13 residues. V was cut by 0 bases and J by 7 bases, with 9 bases left in between.

This chain uses TRBV30 with TRBJ2-1, with 8 bases fitting TRBD2. Germline V gene data show CDR1 as GTSNPN and CDR2 as SVGIG (reference sequence). After removal of 2 bases from V and 10 bases from J, the junction contained 7 bases not matched to a gene. The CDR3 covers 13 residues. The CDR3 coding sequence is TGTGCCTGGAGTAAACGGGCGGGAGGAGAGCAGTTCTTC. Its translation: CAWSKRAGGEQFF.

This clone was counted a single time. This chain links TRBV5-6 with TRBJ1-5, with D hard to call. Trimming took 3 bases from V and 8 from J, leaving 9 bases between them. Germline loops: CDR1 SGHDT, CDR2 YYEEEE. The CDR3 length is 12 residues. The CDR3 is CASSSAGEPQHF. For the CDR3, the DNA is TGTGCCAGCAGCTCCGCGGGAGAGCCCCAGCATTTT.

The rearrangement joins TRBV2 to TRBJ1-5; D may be TRBD1 (6 bases). Germline CDR1 and CDR2: SNHLY and FYNNEI. This CDR3 comprises 16 residues. V dropped 5 bases and J dropped 0 bases, with 14 bases sitting between them. In DNA form, the CDR3 reads TGTGCCAGCAGTCCTGGACAGATAATTAGCAATCAGCCCCAGCATTTT. Translating it yields CASSPGQIISNQPQHF.

The chain combines TRBV6-1 with TRBJ1-6; TRBD1 matches at 9 bases. After removal of 1 base from V and 6 bases from J, the junction contained 4 bases not matched to a gene. The CDR3 loop spans 16 amino acids. CDR1 MNHNS and CDR2 SASEGT come from the germline V gene. Written as DNA, the CDR3 is TGTGCCAGCAGTGAAGAGGGGGGACAGGGTAATTCACCCCTCCACTTT. This sequence encodes CASSEEGGQGNSPLHF.

The chain uses TRBV28 and TRBJ1-3; D gene uncertain. Trimming stripped 6 bases from V and 8 bases from J, with 11 bases between. Germline V gene sequence: CDR1 MDHEN, CDR2 SYDVKM. CDR3 size: 12 residues. This CDR3 reads CASSPTGHTIYF. The DNA for the CDR3 is TGTGCCAGCAGCCCAACCGGACACACCATATATTTT.

V and J are TRBV27 and TRBJ1-1; D call uncertain. Trimming left V 7 bases short and J 2 bases short, with 8 bases between. The CDR3 is made up of 12 amino acids. From germline, CDR1 is MNHEY and CDR2 SMNVEV (reference sequence). CDR3 in amino acids: CASKDLNTEAFF. In DNA form, the CDR3 reads TGTGCCAGCAAGGACTTAAACACTGAAGCTTTCTTT.

This clone showed up just a few times. The V gene is TRBV12-5, the J gene TRBJ1-5; weak D call: TRBD1 (5 bases). With 9 bases removed from V and 5 bases from J, the gap between germline ends came to 20 bases. Germline CDR1 and CDR2: LGHNT and FRNRAP. The CDR3 runs to 15 residues. The CDR3 sequence is CASTPGRGNYQPQHF. In DNA form, the CDR3 reads TGTGCTAGCACCCCAGGGCGGGGGAATTATCAGCCCCAGCATTTT.

The chain joins TRBV9 to TRBJ2-7, with D maybe TRBD1 (6 bases). Trimming took off 4 bases at V and 2 bases at J, with 13 bases between the two ends. CDR1 and CDR2 (germline): SGDLS, YYNGEE. This CDR3 comprises 14 residues. CDR3 amino acids: CASSRGTYTYEQYF. DNA of the CDR3: TGTGCCAGCAGCCGAGGGACATACACCTACGAGCAGTACTTC.

The chain couples TRBV6-5 to TRBJ2-5; unclear D gene. V lost 8 bases, J lost 5 bases, and 15 bases lay in between. CDR1 is MNHEY, CDR2 SVGAGI, per germline. This CDR3 has 13 amino acids. The CDR3 loop is CASSTIPRETQYF. CDR3 sequence (DNA): TGTGCCAGCTCCACCATACCCCGGGAGACCCAGTACTTC.

This clone has more than one count but fewer than ten. V gene TRBV2 combines with J gene TRBJ2-1, with TRBD2 identical over 7 bases. V lost 8 bases and J lost 8; bases outside the gene matches: 12. The CDR3 contains 14 residues. Germline values: CDR1 SNHLY, CDR2 FYNNEI. The CDR3 sequence is CASRFGREFDEQFF. In DNA form, the CDR3 reads TGTGCCAGCCGCTTTGGGCGGGAGTTCGATGAGCAGTTCTTC. Using reference TRBV2 and TRBJ2-1 for the parts outside the CDR3, the full variable domain is EPEVTQTPSHQVTQMGQEVILRCVPISNHLYFYWYRQILGQKVEFLVSFYNNEISEKSEIFDDQFSVERPDGSNFTLKIRSTKLEDSAMYFCASRFGREFDEQFFGPGTRLTVL.

The CDR3 spells CASSPELAGGINQETQYF. The CDR3 DNA sequence: TGCGCCAGCAGCCCAGAACTAGCGGGAGGGATCAACCAAGAGACCCAGTACTTC. V gene TRBV5-1 combines with J gene TRBJ2-5; 13 bases align to TRBD2. Germline lookup yields CDR1 SGHRS and CDR2 YFSETQ. CDR3 length equals 18 residues. V dropped 4 bases and J dropped 0; count of bases not matched to a gene: 9.

This clone was picked up a small number of times. The chain recombines TRBV18 with TRBJ2-7; TRBD1 matches 8 bases. The CDR3 contains 16 residues. The germline CDR1 and CDR2 sequences are KGHSH and LQKENI. With V trimmed by 3 bases and J by 5 bases, 12 bases remained unmatched. CDR3 coding DNA: TGTGCCAGCTCACCGACAGGGGATAATCGCAGGAACGAGCAGTACTTC. Amino acid sequence: CASSPTGDNRRNEQYF.

V and J are TRBV18 and TRBJ1-3; perhaps TRBD1 as D (6 bases). The CDR3 length is 17 residues. Trimming shortened V by 6 bases and J by 0 bases, and 18 bases separated the two germline ends. In germline, CDR1 is KGHSH, CDR2 LQKENI. The CDR3 spells CASSPGGASPSGNTIYF. In DNA, the CDR3 is TGTGCCAGCTCCCCCGGGGGGGCCAGCCCCTCTGGAAACACCATATATTTT.

The gene calls are TRBV10-3 and TRBJ2-1; possible D gene TRBD1, 6 bases. V lost 5 bases to trimming and J lost 5 bases, with 16 bases between them. Germline V gives CDR1 ENHRY, CDR2 SYGVKD. The CDR3 covers 15 residues. The CDR3 DNA follows: TGTGCCATCAGTTCCGAAGGGACAAGGGACAATGAGCAGTTCTTC. This encodes CAISSEGTRDNEQFF.

The J gene is TRBJ2-2, the V gene TRBV6-2 or TRBV6-3; TRBD1 or TRBD2 may be the D gene (6 bases each). Germline values: CDR1 MNHEY, CDR2 SVGEGT. Between the trimmed V and J ends, which lost 4 bases and 2 bases, there was a span of 8 bases. This CDR3 spans 14 amino acids. DNA for the CDR3: TGTGCCAGCAGTTGGGGGGCTAACACCGGGGAGCTGTTTTTT. It specifies CASSWGANTGELFF.